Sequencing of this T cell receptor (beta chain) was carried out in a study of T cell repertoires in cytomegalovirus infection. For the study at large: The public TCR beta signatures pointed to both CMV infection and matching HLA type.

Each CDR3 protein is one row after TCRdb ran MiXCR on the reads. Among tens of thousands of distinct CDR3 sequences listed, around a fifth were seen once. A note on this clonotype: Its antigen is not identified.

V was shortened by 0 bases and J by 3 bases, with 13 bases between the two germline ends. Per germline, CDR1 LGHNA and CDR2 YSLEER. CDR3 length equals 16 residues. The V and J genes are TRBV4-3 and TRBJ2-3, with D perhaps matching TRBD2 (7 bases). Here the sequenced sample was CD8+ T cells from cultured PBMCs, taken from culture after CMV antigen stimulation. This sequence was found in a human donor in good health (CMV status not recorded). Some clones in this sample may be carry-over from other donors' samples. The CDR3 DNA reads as TGCGCCAGCAGCCAAGATGGGGGGGCCAGAACAGATACGCAGTATTTT. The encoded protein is CASSQDGGARTDTQYF.